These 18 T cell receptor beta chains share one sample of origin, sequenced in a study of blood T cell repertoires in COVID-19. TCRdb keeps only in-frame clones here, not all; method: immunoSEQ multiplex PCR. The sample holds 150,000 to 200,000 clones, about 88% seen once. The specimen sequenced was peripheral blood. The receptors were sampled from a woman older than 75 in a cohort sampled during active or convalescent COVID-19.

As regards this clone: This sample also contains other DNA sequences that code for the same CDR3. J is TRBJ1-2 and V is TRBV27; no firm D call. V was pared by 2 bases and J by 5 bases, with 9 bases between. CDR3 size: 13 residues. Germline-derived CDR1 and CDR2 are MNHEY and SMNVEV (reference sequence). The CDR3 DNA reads TGTGCCAGCAGTTTAAGTGGAGGGTATGGCTACACCTTC. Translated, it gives CASSLSGGYGYTF.

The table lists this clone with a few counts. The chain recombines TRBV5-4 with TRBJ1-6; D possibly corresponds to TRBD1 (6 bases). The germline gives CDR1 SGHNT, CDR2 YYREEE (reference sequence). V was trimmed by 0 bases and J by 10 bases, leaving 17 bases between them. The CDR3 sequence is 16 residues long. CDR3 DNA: TGTGCCAGCAGCTTGGCCCACAGGGATTTGGGATCACCCCTCCACTTT. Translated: CASSLAHRDLGSPLHF. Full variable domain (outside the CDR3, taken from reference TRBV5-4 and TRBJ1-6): ETGVTQSPTHLIKTRGQQVTLRCSSQSGHNTVSWYQQALGQGPQFIFQYYREEENGRGNFPPRFSGLQFPNYSSELNVNALELDDSALYLCASSLAHRDLGSPLHFGNGTRLTVT.

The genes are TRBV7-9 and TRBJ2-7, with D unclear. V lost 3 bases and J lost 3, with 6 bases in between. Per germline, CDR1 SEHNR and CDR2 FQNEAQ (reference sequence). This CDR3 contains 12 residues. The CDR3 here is CASSFTSYEQYV. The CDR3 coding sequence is TGTGCCAGCAGCTTCACAAGCTACGAGCAGTACGTC.

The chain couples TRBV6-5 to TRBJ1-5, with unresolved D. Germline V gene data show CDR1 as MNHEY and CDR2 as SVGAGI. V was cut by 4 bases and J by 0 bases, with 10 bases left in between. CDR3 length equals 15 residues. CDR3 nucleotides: TGTGCCAGCAGTTCCCCCGGAGATAGCAATCAGCCCCAGCATTTT. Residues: CASSSPGDSNQPQHF.

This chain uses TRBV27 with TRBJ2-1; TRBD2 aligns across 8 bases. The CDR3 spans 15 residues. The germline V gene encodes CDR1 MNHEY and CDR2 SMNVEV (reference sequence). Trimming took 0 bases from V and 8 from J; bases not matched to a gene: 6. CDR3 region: CASSLSGTRGYEQFF. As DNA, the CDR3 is TGTGCCAGCAGTTTATCGGGGACTAGAGGTTATGAGCAGTTCTTC.

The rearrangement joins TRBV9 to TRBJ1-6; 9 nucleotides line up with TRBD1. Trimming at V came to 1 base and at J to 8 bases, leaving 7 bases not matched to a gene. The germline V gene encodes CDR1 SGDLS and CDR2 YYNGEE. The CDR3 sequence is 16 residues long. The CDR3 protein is CASSVKDRGLDSPLHF. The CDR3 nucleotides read TGTGCCAGCAGCGTAAAGGACAGGGGCTTGGATTCACCCCTCCACTTT. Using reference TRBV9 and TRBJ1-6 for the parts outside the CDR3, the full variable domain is DSGVTQTPKHLITATGQRVTLRCSPRSGDLSVYWYQQSLDQGLQFLIQYYNGEERAKGNILERFSAQQFPDLHSELNLSSLELGDSALYFCASSVKDRGLDSPLHFGNGTRLTVT.

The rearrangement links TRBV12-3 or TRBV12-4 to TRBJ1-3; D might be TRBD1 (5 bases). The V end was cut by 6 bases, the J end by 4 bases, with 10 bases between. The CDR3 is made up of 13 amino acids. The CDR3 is CASSPGGGNTIYF. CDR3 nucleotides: TGTGCCAGCAGCCCCGGGGGGGGAAACACCATATATTTT.

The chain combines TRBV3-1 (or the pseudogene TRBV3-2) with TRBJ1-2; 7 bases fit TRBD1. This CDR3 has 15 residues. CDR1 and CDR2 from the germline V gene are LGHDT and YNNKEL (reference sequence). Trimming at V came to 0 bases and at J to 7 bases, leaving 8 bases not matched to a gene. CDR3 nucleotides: TGTGCCAGCAGCCAAGATAGGGGACAGTGGGGTGGCTACACCTTC. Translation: CASSQDRGQWGGYTF.

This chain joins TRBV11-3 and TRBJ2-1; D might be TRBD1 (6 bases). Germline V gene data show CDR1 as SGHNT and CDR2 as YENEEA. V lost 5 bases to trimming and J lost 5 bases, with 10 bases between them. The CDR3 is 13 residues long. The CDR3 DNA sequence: TGTGCCAGCAGCGACAGGTCCAACAATGAGCAGTTCTTC. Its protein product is CASSDRSNNEQFF.

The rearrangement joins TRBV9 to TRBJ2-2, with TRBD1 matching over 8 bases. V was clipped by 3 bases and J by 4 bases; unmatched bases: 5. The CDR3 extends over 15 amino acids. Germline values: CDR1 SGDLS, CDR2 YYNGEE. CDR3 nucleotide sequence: TGTGCCAGCAGCGGAGGACAGGGAACCACCGGGGAGCTGTTTTTT. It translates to CASSGGQGTTGELFF.

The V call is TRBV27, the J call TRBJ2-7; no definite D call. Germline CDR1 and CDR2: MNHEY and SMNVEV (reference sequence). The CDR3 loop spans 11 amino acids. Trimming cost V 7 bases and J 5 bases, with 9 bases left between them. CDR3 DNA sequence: TGTGCCAGCAAACATCCTGACGAGCAGTACGTC. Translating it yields CASKHPDEQYV.

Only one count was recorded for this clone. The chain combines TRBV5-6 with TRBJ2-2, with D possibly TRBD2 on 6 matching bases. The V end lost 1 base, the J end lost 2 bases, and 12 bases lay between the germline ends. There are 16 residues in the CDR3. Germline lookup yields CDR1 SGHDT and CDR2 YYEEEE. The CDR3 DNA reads TGTGCCAGCAGCTTGCAATGGGGGGTTAACACCGGGGAGCTGTTTTTT. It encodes CASSLQWGVNTGELFF.

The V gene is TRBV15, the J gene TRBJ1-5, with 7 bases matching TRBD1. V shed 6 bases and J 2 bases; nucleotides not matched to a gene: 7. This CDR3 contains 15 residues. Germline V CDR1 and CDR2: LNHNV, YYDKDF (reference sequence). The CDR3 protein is CATSTNRGGNQPQHF. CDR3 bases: TGTGCCACCAGTACAAACAGGGGAGGCAATCAGCCCCAGCATTTT.

In DNA, the CDR3 is TGTGCCAGCAGCCGTAGCGGGGGAGCCTACGAGCAGTACTTC. It codes for CASSRSGGAYEQYF. The gene calls are TRBV14 and TRBJ2-7; 9 nucleotides agree with TRBD2. Germline values: CDR1 SGHDN, CDR2 FVKESK. CDR3 length: 14 amino acids. Germline trimming cut 4 bases from V and 2 bases from J; bases unmatched to any gene: 3.

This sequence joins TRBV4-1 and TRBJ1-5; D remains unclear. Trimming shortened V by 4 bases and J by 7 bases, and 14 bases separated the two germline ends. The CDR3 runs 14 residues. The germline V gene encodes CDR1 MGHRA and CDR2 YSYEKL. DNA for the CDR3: TGCGCCAGCAGCCCCCTTTTTTTCGGGCAGCCCCAGCATTTT. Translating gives CASSPLFFGQPQHF.

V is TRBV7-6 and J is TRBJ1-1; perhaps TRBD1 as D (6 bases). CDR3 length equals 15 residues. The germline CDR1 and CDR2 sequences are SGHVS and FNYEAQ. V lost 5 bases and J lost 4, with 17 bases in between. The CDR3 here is CASSLKQGGGTEAFF. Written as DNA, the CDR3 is TGTGCCAGCAGCCTTAAACAGGGTGGGGGCACTGAAGCTTTCTTT.

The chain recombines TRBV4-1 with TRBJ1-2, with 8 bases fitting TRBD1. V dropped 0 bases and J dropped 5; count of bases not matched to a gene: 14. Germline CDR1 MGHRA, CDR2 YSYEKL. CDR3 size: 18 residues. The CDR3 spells CASSQDKDRDRLIYGYTF. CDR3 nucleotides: TGCGCCAGCAGCCAAGATAAGGACCGGGACAGGCTGATTTATGGCTACACCTTC.

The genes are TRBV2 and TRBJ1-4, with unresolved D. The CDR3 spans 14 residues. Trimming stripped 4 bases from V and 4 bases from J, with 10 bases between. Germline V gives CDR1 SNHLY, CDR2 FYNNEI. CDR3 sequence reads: CASSVRRVNEKLFF. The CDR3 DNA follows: TGTGCCAGCAGTGTGCGACGGGTTAATGAAAAACTGTTTTTT.